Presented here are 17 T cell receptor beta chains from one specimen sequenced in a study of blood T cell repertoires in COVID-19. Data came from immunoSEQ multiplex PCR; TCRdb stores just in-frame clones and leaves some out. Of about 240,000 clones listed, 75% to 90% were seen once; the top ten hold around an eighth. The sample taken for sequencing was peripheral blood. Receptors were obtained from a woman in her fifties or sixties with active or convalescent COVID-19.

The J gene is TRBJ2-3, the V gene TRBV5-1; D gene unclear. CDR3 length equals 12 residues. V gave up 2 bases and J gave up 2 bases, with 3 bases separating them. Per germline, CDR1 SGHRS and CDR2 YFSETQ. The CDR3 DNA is TGCGCCAGCAGCTTAGCCACAGATACGCAGTATTTT. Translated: CASSLATDTQYF.

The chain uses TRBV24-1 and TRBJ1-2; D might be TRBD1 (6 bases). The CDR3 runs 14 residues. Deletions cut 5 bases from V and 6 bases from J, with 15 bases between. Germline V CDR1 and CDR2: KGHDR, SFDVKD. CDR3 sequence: CATSVKTGLNGYTF. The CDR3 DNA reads TGTGCCACCAGTGTCAAGACAGGACTGAATGGCTACACCTTC.

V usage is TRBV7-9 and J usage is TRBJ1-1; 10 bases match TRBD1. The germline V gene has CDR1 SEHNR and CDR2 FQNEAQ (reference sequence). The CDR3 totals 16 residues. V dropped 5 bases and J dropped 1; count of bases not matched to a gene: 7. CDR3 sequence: CASSVSGQGTNTEAFF. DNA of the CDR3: TGTGCCAGCAGCGTATCGGGACAGGGGACGAACACTGAAGCTTTCTTT. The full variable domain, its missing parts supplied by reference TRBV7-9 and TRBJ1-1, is DTGVSQNPRHKITKRGQNVTFRCDPISEHNRLYWYRQTLGQGPEFLTYFQNEAQLEKSRLLSDRFSAERPKGSFSTLEIQRTEQGDSAMYLCASSVSGQGTNTEAFFGQGTRLTVV.

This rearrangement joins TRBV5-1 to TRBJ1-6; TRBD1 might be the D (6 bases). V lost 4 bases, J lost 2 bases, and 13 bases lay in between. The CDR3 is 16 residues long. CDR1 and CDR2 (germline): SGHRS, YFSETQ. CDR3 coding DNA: TGCGCCAGCAGCGTTAAGGACAGCGCCTATAATTCACCCCTCCACTTT. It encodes CASSVKDSAYNSPLHF.

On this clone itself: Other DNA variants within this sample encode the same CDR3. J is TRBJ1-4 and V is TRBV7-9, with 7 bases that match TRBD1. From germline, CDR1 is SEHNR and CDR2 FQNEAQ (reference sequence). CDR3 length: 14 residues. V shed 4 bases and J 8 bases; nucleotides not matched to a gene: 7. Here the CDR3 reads CASSSTGLGEKLFF. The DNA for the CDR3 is TGTGCCAGCAGCTCGACAGGGTTGGGAGAAAAACTGTTTTTT.

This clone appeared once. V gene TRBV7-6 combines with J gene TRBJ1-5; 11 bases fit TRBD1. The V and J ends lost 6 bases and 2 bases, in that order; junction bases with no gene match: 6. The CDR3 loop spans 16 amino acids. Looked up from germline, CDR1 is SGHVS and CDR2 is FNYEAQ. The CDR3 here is CASRSDRGLGNQPQHF. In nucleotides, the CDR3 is TGTGCCAGCAGGTCGGACAGGGGGCTCGGCAATCAGCCCCAGCATTTT.

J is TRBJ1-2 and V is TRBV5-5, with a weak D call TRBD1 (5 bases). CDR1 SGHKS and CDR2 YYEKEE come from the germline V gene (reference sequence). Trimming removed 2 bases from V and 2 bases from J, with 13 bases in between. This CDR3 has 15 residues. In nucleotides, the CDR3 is TGTGCCAGCAGCTTAGACCCGACAGTGAACTATGGCTACACCTTC. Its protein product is CASSLDPTVNYGYTF.

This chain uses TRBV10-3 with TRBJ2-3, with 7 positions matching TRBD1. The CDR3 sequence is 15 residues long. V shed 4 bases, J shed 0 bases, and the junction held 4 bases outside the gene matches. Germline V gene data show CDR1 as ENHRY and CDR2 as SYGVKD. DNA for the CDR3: TGTGCCATCAGTGGACAGGGCCTTAGCACAGATACGCAGTATTTT. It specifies CAISGQGLSTDTQYF.

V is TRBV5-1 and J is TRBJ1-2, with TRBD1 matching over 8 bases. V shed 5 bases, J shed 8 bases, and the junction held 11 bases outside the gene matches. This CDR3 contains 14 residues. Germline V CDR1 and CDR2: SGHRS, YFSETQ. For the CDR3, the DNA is TGCGCCAGCAGACGTCCCACAGGGGGTGAAGGCTACACCTTC. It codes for CASRRPTGGEGYTF.

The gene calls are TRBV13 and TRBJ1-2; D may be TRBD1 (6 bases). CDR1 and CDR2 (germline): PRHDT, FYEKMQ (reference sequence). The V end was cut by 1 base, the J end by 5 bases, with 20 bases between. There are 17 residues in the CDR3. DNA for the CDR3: TGTGCCAGCAGCTTAGTACGCACAGGGATTGGGCCGTATGGCTACACCTTC. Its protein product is CASSLVRTGIGPYGYTF. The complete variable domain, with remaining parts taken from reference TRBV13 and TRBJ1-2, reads AAGVIQSPRHLIKEKRETATLKCYPIPRHDTVYWYQQGPGQDPQFLISFYEKMQSDKGSIPDRFSAQQFSDYHSELNMSSLELGDSALYFCASSLVRTGIGPYGYTFGSGTRLTVV.

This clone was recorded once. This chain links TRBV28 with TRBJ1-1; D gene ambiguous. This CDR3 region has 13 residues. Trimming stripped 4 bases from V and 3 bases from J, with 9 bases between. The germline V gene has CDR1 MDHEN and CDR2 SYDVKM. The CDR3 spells CASSYRLDTEAFF. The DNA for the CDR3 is TGTGCCAGCAGTTACCGCTTAGACACTGAAGCTTTCTTT.

CDR3 DNA sequence: TGTGCCAGTAGTATGGCGGACAGCTATGGCTACACCTTC. Residues: CASSMADSYGYTF. The chain carries TRBV19 and TRBJ1-2, with D possibly TRBD1 on 6 matching bases. The CDR3 totals 13 residues. The germline V and J ends were trimmed by 3 bases and 4 bases, with 9 bases remaining between them. The germline V gene encodes CDR1 LNHDA and CDR2 SQIVND (reference sequence). The whole variable domain, remainder taken from reference TRBV19 and TRBJ1-2, is DGGITQSPKYLFRKEGQNVTLSCEQNLNHDAMYWYRQDPGQGLRLIYYSQIVNDFQKGDIAEGYSVSREKKESFPLTVTSAQKNPTAFYLCASSMADSYGYTFGSGTRLTVV.

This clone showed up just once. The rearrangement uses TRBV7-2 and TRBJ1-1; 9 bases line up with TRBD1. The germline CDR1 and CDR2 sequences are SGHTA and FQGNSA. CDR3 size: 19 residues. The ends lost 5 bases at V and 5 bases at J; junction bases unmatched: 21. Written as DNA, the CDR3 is TGTGCCAGCAGCACAAACCCCGGGACAGGGAAAACGTCGGAGACTGAAGCTTTCTTT. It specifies CASSTNPGTGKTSETEAFF.

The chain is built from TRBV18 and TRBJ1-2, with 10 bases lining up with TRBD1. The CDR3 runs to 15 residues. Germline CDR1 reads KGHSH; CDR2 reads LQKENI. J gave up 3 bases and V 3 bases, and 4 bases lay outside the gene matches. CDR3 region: CASSPRDRGDYGYTF. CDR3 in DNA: TGTGCCAGCTCACCCCGGGACAGGGGTGACTATGGCTACACCTTC.

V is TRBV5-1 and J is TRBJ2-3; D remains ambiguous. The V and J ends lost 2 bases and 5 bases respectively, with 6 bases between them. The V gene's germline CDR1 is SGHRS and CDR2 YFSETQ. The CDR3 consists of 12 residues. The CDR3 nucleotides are TGCGCCAGCAGCTTTTCGGGAGATACGCAGTATTTT. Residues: CASSFSGDTQYF. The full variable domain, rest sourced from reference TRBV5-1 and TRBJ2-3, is KAGVTQTPRYLIKTRGQQVTLSCSPISGHRSVSWYQQTPGQGLQFLFEYFSETQRNKGNFPGRFSGRQFSNSRSEMNVSTLELGDSALYLCASSFSGDTQYFGPGTRLTVL.

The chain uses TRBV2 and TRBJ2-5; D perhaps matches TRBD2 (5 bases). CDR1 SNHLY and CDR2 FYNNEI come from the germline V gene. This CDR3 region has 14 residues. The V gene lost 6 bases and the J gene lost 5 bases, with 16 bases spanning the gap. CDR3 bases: TGTGCCAGCAGAAGGGCTCTCGGCGGGGAGACCCAGTACTTC. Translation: CASRRALGGETQYF.

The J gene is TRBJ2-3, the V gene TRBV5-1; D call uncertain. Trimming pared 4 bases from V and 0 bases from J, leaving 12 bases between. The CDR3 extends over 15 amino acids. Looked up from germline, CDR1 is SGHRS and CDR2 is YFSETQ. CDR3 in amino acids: CASSPTGSSTDTQYF. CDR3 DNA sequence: TGCGCCAGCAGCCCGACTGGTTCTAGCACAGATACGCAGTATTTT.